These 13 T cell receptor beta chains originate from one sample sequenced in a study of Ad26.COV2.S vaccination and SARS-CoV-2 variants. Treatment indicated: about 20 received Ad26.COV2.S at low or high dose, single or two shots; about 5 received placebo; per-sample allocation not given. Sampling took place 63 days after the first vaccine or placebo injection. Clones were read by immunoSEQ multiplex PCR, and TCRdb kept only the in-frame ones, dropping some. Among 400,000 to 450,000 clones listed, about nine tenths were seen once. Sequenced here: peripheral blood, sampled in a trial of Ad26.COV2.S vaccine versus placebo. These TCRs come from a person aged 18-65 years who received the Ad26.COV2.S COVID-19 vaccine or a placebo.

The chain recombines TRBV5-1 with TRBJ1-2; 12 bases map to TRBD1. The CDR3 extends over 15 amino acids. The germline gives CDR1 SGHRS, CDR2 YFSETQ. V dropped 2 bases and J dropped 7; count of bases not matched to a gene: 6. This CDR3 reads CASSFTGQGAGGYTF. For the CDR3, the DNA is TGCGCCAGCAGCTTTACGGGACAGGGGGCGGGTGGCTACACCTTC.

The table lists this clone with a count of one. The CDR3 sequence is CASSPDRGRRGELFF. CDR3 in DNA: TGCGCCAGCAGCCCGGACAGGGGGCGACGCGGGGAGCTGTTTTTT. The chain uses TRBV5-1 and TRBJ2-2, with TRBD1 matching over 11 bases. V was pared by 4 bases and J by 7 bases, with 6 bases of the junction left unmatched. The length of the CDR3 is 15 residues. The germline gives CDR1 SGHRS, CDR2 YFSETQ.

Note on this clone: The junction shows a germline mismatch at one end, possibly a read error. This chain's CDR3 is CASSLDGQTTEAFF. The DNA of the CDR3 is TGTGCCAGCAGCCTAGACGGACAGACCACTGAAGCTTTCTTT. The gene calls are TRBV11-3 and TRBJ1-1, with D perhaps matching TRBD1 (6 bases). The germline V gene has CDR1 SGHNT and CDR2 YENEEA. This CDR3 comprises 14 residues.

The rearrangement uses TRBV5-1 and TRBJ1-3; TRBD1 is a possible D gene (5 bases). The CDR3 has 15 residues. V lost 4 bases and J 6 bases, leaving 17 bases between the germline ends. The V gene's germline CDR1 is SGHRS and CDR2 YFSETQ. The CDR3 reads CASSGDQPAANTIYF. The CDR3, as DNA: TGCGCCAGCAGCGGGGACCAGCCTGCGGCAAACACCATATATTTT. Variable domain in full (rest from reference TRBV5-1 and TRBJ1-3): KAGVTQTPRYLIKTRGQQVTLSCSPISGHRSVSWYQQTPGQGLQFLFEYFSETQRNKGNFPGRFSGRQFSNSRSEMNVSTLELGDSALYLCASSGDQPAANTIYFGEGSWLTVV.

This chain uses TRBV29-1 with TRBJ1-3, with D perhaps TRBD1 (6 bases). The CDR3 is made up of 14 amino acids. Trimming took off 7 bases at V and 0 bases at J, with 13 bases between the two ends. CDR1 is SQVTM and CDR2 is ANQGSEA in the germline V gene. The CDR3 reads CSGQWDTSGNTIYF. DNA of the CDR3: TGCAGCGGACAGTGGGACACCTCTGGAAACACCATATATTTT.

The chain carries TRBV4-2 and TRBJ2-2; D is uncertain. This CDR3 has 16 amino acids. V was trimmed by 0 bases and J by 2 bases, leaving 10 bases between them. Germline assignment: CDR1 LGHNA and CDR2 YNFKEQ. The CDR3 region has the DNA TGTGCCAGCAGCCAAGAGCTATCAGTAAACACCGGGGAGCTGTTTTTT. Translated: CASSQELSVNTGELFF.

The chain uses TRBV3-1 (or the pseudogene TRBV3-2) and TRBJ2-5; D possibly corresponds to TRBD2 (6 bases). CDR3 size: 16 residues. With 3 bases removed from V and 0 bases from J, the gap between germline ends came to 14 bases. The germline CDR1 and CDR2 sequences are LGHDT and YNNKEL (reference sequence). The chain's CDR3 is CASSQRDWGYQETQYF. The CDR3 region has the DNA TGTGCCAGCAGCCAGCGGGACTGGGGGTACCAAGAGACCCAGTACTTC.

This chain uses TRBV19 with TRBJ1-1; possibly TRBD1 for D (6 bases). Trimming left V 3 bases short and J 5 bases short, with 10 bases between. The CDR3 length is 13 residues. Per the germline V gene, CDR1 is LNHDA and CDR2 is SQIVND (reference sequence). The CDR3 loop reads CASSMGARTEAFF. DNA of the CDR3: TGTGCCAGTAGTATGGGGGCGCGGACTGAAGCTTTCTTT.

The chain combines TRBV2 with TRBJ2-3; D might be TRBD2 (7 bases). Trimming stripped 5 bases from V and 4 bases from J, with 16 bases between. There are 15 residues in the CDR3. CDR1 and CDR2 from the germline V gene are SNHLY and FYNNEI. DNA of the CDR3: TGTGCCAGCAGTCGACCTAGAGGGGGGGCAGATACGCAGTATTTT. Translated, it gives CASSRPRGGADTQYF.

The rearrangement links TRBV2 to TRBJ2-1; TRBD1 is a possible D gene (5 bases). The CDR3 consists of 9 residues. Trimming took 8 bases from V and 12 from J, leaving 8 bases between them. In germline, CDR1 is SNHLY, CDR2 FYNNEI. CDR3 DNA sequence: TGTGCCAGCGGGCAGGGGCAGTTCTTC. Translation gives CASGQGQFF.

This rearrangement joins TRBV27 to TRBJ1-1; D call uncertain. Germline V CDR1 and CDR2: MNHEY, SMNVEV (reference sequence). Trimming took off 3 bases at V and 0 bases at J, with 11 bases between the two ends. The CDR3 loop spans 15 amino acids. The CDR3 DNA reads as TGTGCCAGCAGTTTTACAAGAGGTCTGAACACTGAAGCTTTCTTT. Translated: CASSFTRGLNTEAFF.

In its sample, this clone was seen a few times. CDR3 coding DNA: TGTGCCTGGACTACAGGGGGCGCGGGGAAGACCCAGTACTTC. Amino acid sequence: CAWTTGGAGKTQYF. The chain joins TRBV30 to TRBJ2-5; 9 bases are shared with TRBD1. Germline assignment: CDR1 GTSNPN and CDR2 SVGIG (reference sequence). V lost 4 bases and J lost 6; bases outside the gene matches: 9. The CDR3 is made up of 14 amino acids.

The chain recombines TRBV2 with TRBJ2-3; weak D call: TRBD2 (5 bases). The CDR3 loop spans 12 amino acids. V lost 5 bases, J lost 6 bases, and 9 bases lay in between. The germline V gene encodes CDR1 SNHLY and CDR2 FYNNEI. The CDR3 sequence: CASSLLADTQYF. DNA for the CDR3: TGTGCCAGCAGTCTTTTAGCGGATACGCAGTATTTT.